Listed below are T cell receptor beta chains from one sample, sequenced in a study of identical twins. TCRdb re-called the 5' RACE reads with MiXCR, one entry per CDR3 protein. The table lists around 490,000 distinct CDR3 sequences, about 16% of them singletons. These data were also filed under a second study, of yellow fever vaccine responses in identical twins.

The sample consisted of CD4+ T cells sorted from blood. These receptor sequences come from a woman in her late teens or twenties in good health. Both conserved end residues are part of each CDR3.

j_gene	v_gene	CDR3aa
TRBJ2-1	TRBV2	CASRWGTGVEQFF
TRBJ2-1	TRBV20-1	CSAPPRSGRYYNEQFF
TRBJ2-7	TRBV12-3/TRBV12-4	CASSKNSGSSEQYF
TRBJ2-2	TRBV12-3/TRBV12-4	CASSFQSLLANTGELFF
TRBJ2-2	TRBV5-1	CASSRTGTGIWSTGELFF
TRBJ1-2	TRBV2	CASRDSRFVYTF
TRBJ1-1	TRBV6-1	CASRRQQLNTEAFF
TRBJ2-1	TRBV28	CASSFGGPGNEQFF
TRBJ2-7	TRBV29-1	CSVAFGGGSHEQYF
TRBJ2-1	TRBV3-1	CASSQDLRAGPTSGDYNEQFF
TRBJ2-2	TRBV24-1	CATSDLYGLAGSNTGELFF
TRBJ1-6	TRBV28	CASFQTFLGSPLHF
TRBJ2-5	TRBV12-3/TRBV12-4	CASGYPGVETQYF
TRBJ1-1	TRBV7-2	CASSLNGLKNTEAFF
TRBJ1-1	TRBV20-1	CSARKGPAEAFF
TRBJ2-2	TRBV12-3/TRBV12-4	CASSPLAGGLGGELFF
TRBJ2-1	TRBV15	CATSRELRGGYNEQFF
TRBJ2-5	TRBV6-5	CASSYREVRETQYF
TRBJ2-1	TRBV2	CASSELLAYNEQFF
TRBJ2-2	TRBV12-3/TRBV12-4	CASSSHRVQTGELFF
TRBJ2-1	TRBV5-1	CASSFSVSSYNEQFF
TRBJ2-2	TRBV28	CASSPGLRKITNTGELFF
TRBJ2-3	TRBV10-1	CASSGPSMNTQYF
TRBJ2-7	TRBV5-1	CASSPGRALSYEQYF
TRBJ2-2	TRBV3-1	CASSQERLATVTGELFF
TRBJ2-1	TRBV12-3/TRBV12-4	CASSSLRGGARNEQFF
TRBJ2-7	TRBV29-1	CSVAASGRAEQYF
TRBJ2-5	TRBV10-3	CAIGLAGAETQYF
TRBJ1-6	TRBV3-1	CASSLGTAVRSPLHF
TRBJ2-1	TRBV19	CATRSPIYEQFF
TRBJ2-2	TRBV29-1	CSVGITPGELFF
TRBJ2-1	TRBV20-1	CSAGGRVGRNEQFF
TRBJ2-2	TRBV18	CASSLGPEGPNTGELFF
TRBJ2-1	TRBV6-1	CASRLAGVGSDEQFF
TRBJ2-2	TRBV11-3	CASSPQGLAGRVGELFF
TRBJ2-5	TRBV19	CASADSPLGETQYF
TRBJ2-1	TRBV5-1	CASSSRASISGGALDEQFF
TRBJ2-3	TRBV14	CASSQSGGADTQYF
TRBJ2-2	TRBV6-5	CASSYSLGLNTGELFF
TRBJ1-6	TRBV28	CASRPALQEVGSPLHF
TRBJ2-1	TRBV7-8	CASSRQFIDEQFF
TRBJ2-4	TRBV10-2	CASSEWSGRKNIQYF